Included here is one TCR beta chain sequence, with context. The antigen remains undetermined. This specimen comes from a study of cytomegalovirus exposure and HLA in healthy donors. Study results and caveats: An analysis done earlier found most TCR beta V segments productive about 90% or about 30% of the time. According to a later analysis, most TCR beta chains associated with CMV appeared HLA-restricted.

Trimming at V came to 1 base and at J to 5 bases, leaving 10 bases not matched to a gene. The CDR3 totals 16 residues. Per the germline V gene, CDR1 is MGHRA and CDR2 is YSYEKL. It was with 60 Vbeta and 13 Jbeta primers that the PCR ran. Method: immunoSEQ multiplex PCR; TCRdb's copy keeps in-frame clones and lacks some. The profile shows 250,000 to 350,000 clones, around 90% of them singletons. Among the donors, all were healthy bone marrow donors. Material for sequencing was PBMCs. The rearrangement links TRBV4-1 to TRBJ2-7, with 8 positions matching TRBD2. The TCR was taken from a woman under 30 in good health and CMV-seronegative. CDR3 loop: CASSQVEGGGSNEQYF. CDR3 bases: TGCGCCAGCAGCCAAGTTGAGGGCGGGGGGTCGAACGAGCAGTACTTC.